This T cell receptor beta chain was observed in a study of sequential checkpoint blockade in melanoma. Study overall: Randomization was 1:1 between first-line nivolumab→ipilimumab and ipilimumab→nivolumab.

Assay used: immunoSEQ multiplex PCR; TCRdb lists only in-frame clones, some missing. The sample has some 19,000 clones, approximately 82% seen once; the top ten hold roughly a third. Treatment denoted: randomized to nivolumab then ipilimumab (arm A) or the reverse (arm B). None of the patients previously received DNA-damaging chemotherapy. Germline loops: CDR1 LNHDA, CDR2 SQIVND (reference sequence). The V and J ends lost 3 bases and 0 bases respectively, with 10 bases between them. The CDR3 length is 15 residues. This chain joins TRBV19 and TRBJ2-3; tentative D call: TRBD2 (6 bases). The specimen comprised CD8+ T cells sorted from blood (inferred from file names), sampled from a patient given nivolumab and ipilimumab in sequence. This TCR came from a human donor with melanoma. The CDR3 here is CASSITSGSTDTQYF. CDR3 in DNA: TGTGCCAGTAGTATTACGAGCGGGAGCACAGATACGCAGTATTTT.